These T cell receptor beta chains were read from a single sample in a study of a mutant IDH1 vaccine in newly diagnosed glioma. These TCRs' antigens remain unknown. Using immunoSEQ multiplex PCR, the repertoire was profiled, and TCRdb retains in-frame clones only, with some absent. The sample yields some 80,000 clones, about 85% seen once. The input for sequencing was PBMCs, taken from a glioma patient whose treatment included an IDH1 peptide vaccine. The receptors stem from a woman between 50 and 59 years old with glioma. Both conserved end residues are part of each CDR3. A D gene is named only where the DNA matches it firmly. Clone size is shown for a subset of rows, as once, few, many or a class of expanded clone.

abundance,j_gene,d_gene,v_gene,CDR3aa,CDR3nt
-,TRBJ1-3,-,TRBV5-6,CASSARDTSGNTIYF,TGTGCCAGCAGCGCCCGGGACACCTCTGGAAACACCATATATTTT
-,TRBJ2-5,-,TRBV7-3,CASSSGQSRETQYF,TGTGCCAGCAGCTCTGGACAGTCACGAGAGACCCAGTACTTC
-,TRBJ2-6,-,TRBV19,CASSIDLAGANVLTF,TGTGCCAGTAGTATAGATCTGGCTGGGGCCAACGTCCTGACTTTC
-,TRBJ1-4,TRBD1,TRBV5-6,CASSLEGLGRGHEKLFF,TGTGCCAGCAGCTTGGAGGGATTGGGCAGGGGGCATGAAAAACTGTTTTTT
-,TRBJ2-4,-,TRBV6-1,CASRTVLAKNIQYF,TGTGCCAGCAGAACCGTCTTAGCCAAAAACATTCAGTACTTC
-,TRBJ1-3,-,TRBV19,CASSPPGYGNTIYF,TGTGCCAGTAGTCCACCAGGGTATGGAAACACCATATATTTT
-,TRBJ1-4,TRBD1,TRBV15,CATGTGQDFEKLFF,TGTGCCACCGGGACGGGACAGGATTTTGAAAAACTGTTTTTT
once,TRBJ1-2,-,TRBV28,CASSLPGGPDGYTF,TGTGCCAGCAGTTTACCGGGGGGCCCGGATGGCTACACCTTC
-,TRBJ1-2,TRBD1,TRBV5-1,CASTYDRGRGGYTF,TGCGCCAGCACCTACGACAGGGGAAGGGGAGGCTACACCTTC
-,TRBJ2-1,TRBD2,TRBV7-9,CASSHLRLAGTDEQFF,TGTGCCAGCAGCCATCTTCGACTAGCGGGGACTGATGAGCAGTTCTTC
-,TRBJ2-6,-,TRBV30,CAWSGLSGANVLTF,TGTGCCTGGAGTGGACTTTCTGGGGCCAACGTCCTGACTTTC
-,TRBJ1-3,-,TRBV6-5,CATQANSGNTIYF,TGTGCCACACAGGCCAACTCTGGAAACACCATATATTTT
-,TRBJ2-5,TRBD2,TRBV7-8,CASSLELAGGGKTQYF,TGTGCCAGCAGCTTAGAACTAGCGGGAGGGGGCAAGACCCAGTACTTC
-,TRBJ2-7,TRBD1,TRBV18,CASSPRTGEDEQYF,TGTGCCAGCTCACCGAGAACAGGGGAAGACGAGCAGTACTTC
-,TRBJ1-5,-,TRBV9,CASSVAGGSQPQHF,TGTGCCAGCAGCGTAGCTGGCGGGAGTCAGCCCCAGCATTTT
-,TRBJ1-2,-,TRBV19,CASSLRSYGYTF,TGTGCCAGTAGTCTACGGTCCTATGGCTACACCTTC
-,TRBJ2-3,TRBD2,TRBV5-1,CASSRTSGTDTQYF,TGCGCCAGCAGCCGGACTAGCGGTACAGATACGCAGTATTTT
-,TRBJ2-7,-,TRBV19,CASRGGSSYEQYF,TGTGCCAGTAGGGGGGGCAGCTCCTACGAGCAGTACTTC
-,TRBJ1-2,TRBD1,TRBV7-8,CASSLGQGANYGYTF,TGTGCCAGCAGCTTGGGACAGGGAGCTAACTATGGCTACACCTTC
-,TRBJ2-5,-,TRBV5-1,CASRSQGNLYQETQYF,TGCGCCAGCAGGTCGCAGGGAAACCTATACCAAGAGACCCAGTACTTC
once,TRBJ2-1,TRBD1,TRBV7-3,CASSKTGNEQFF,TGTGCCAGCAGCAAGACAGGGAATGAGCAGTTCTTC
-,TRBJ2-5,-,TRBV28,CASSLPGTKETQYF,TGTGCCAGCAGTTTGCCAGGAACCAAAGAGACCCAGTACTTC
-,TRBJ2-5,TRBD1,TRBV10-3,CAIKAGTGEETQYF,TGTGCCATCAAGGCCGGGACAGGGGAAGAGACCCAGTACTTC
medium-sized,TRBJ1-4,-,TRBV7-9,CASSSVGNEKLFF,TGTGCCAGCAGCTCCGTAGGGAATGAAAAACTGTTTTTT
-,TRBJ1-3,-,TRBV5-1,CASSLASQGSGNTIYF,TGCGCCAGCAGCTTGGCCAGCCAGGGCTCTGGAAACACCATATATTTT
-,TRBJ1-6,-,TRBV11-2,CASSLLGAGESPLHF,TGTGCCAGCAGCTTACTCGGGGCAGGGGAGTCACCCCTCCACTTT
-,TRBJ2-2,TRBD2,TRBV19,CASKIAGPNTGELFF,TGTGCCAGTAAAATAGCGGGTCCGAACACCGGGGAGCTGTTTTTT
-,TRBJ1-6,-,TRBV7-9,CASSPPGGNSPLHF,TGTGCCAGCAGCCCTCCGGGGGGTAATTCACCCCTCCACTTT
-,TRBJ2-7,TRBD1,TRBV28,CASSPPGQGAIIDYEQYF,TGTGCCAGCAGTCCCCCGGGACAGGGGGCGATTATTGACTACGAGCAGTACTTC
-,TRBJ2-7,TRBD1,TRBV5-1,CASSLASTGVYEQYF,TGCGCCAGCAGCTTGGCCTCGACAGGGGTCTACGAGCAGTACTTC
-,TRBJ2-3,TRBD2,TRBV7-9,CASSFGLASDTQYF,TGTGCCAGCAGCTTTGGACTAGCGTCGGATACGCAGTATTTT
-,TRBJ1-2,-,TRBV5-1,CASSLVAGYGYTF,TGCGCCAGCAGCTTGGTCGCAGGCTATGGCTACACCTTC
-,TRBJ1-2,-,TRBV28,CASNRGDNYGYTF,TGTGCCAGCAACCGCGGGGATAACTATGGCTACACCTTC
-,TRBJ2-3,-,TRBV28,CASSLWGSTDTQYF,TGTGCCAGCAGTTTATGGGGATCCACAGATACGCAGTATTTT
-,TRBJ2-3,-,TRBV9,CASSATSTDTQYF,TGTGCCAGCAGCGCGACTAGCACAGATACGCAGTATTTT
few,TRBJ2-5,-,TRBV5-1,CASSLGQRGETQYF,TGCGCCAGCAGCTTGGGACAGAGGGGAGAGACCCAGTACTTC
-,TRBJ2-2,-,TRBV6-6,CASSYSRTGELFF,TGTGCCAGCAGTTACTCTCGAACCGGGGAGCTGTTTTTT
-,TRBJ1-4,TRBD1,TRBV5-6,CASSLRTGREKLFF,TGTGCCAGCAGCTTGCGGACAGGTCGAGAAAAACTGTTTTTT
-,TRBJ2-1,TRBD2,TRBV9,CASSPTSGSIGEQFF,TGTGCCAGCAGCCCAACTAGCGGGAGCATCGGTGAGCAGTTCTTC
-,TRBJ1-4,TRBD1,TRBV10-2,CASSEGGAANEKLFF,TGCGCCAGCAGTGAAGGGGGCGCGGCTAATGAAAAACTGTTTTTT
-,TRBJ1-6,-,TRBV2,CASSVTGDSPLHF,TGTGCCAGCAGTGTCACTGGGGATTCACCCCTCCACTTT
-,TRBJ2-7,-,TRBV7-2,CASSLAGGQWSEQYF,TGTGCCAGCAGCTTAGCTGGGGGGCAATGGAGCGAGCAGTACTTC
-,TRBJ2-3,-,TRBV20-1,CSAPGGDTQYF,TGCAGTGCCCCCGGAGGAGATACGCAGTATTTT
-,TRBJ2-7,-,TRBV6-1,CASREGIGYYEQYF,TGTGCCAGCAGGGAGGGGATAGGATACTACGAGCAGTACTTC
-,TRBJ1-1,TRBD1,TRBV7-9,CASSGTGHPNTEAFF,TGTGCCAGCAGCGGGACAGGGCACCCGAACACTGAAGCTTTCTTT
once,TRBJ1-3,TRBD1,TRBV7-3,CASSPGTGTGNTIYF,TGTGCCAGCAGCCCCGGGACAGGGACAGGAAACACCATATATTTT
-,TRBJ1-5,-,TRBV19,CASSNGLLPSNQPQHF,TGTGCCAGTAGCAACGGACTCCTCCCTAGCAATCAGCCCCAGCATTTT
-,TRBJ2-7,-,TRBV27,CASSLQLGSYEQYF,TGTGCCAGCAGTTTACAGCTGGGCTCCTACGAGCAGTACTTC
-,TRBJ2-2,-,TRBV4-1,CASSQTDTGELFF,TGCGCCAGCAGCCAGACAGACACCGGGGAGCTGTTTTTT
-,TRBJ2-7,-,TRBV10-2,CASRERQGGGEQYF,TGCGCCAGCAGAGAAAGACAGGGCGGGGGCGAGCAGTACTTC
-,TRBJ2-3,-,TRBV5-8,CASSLAYSALSLYF,TGTGCCAGCAGCTTGGCCTATTCCGCGCTATCGCTCTATTTT
-,TRBJ2-1,-,TRBV2,CASRVLSEQFF,TGTGCCAGCAGAGTTCTTAGTGAGCAGTTCTTC
once,TRBJ2-7,-,TRBV4-2,CASSPEGGQGVYEQYF,TGTGCCAGCAGCCCGGAGGGAGGGCAGGGGGTCTACGAGCAGTACTTC